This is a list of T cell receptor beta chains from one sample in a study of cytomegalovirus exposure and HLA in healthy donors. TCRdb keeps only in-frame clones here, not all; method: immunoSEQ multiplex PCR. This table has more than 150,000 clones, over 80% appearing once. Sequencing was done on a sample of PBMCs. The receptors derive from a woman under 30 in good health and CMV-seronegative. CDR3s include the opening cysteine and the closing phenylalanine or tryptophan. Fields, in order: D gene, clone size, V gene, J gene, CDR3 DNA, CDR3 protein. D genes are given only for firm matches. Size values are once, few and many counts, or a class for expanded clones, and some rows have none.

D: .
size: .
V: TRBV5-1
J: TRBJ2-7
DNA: TGCGCCAGCAGCTTGGCCTTAGGGGTTTCGGACGAGCAGTACTTC
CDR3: CASSLALGVSDEQYF

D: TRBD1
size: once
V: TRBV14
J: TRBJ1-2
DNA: TGTGCCAGCAGCCCTATAAGCAGGGGGACTGGCTACACCTTC
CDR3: CASSPISRGTGYTF

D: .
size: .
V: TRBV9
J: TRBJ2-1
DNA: TGTGCCAGCAGCGTAGACATCTACAATGAGCAGTTCTTC
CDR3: CASSVDIYNEQFF

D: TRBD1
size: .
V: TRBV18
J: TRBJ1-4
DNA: TGTGCCAGCTCACGGAGGACAGGCGAGACTAATGAAAAACTGTTTTTT
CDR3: CASSRRTGETNEKLFF

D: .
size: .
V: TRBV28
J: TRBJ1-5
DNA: TGTGCCAGCTCAGGGTCTAGCAATCAGCCCCAGCATTTT
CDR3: CASSGSSNQPQHF

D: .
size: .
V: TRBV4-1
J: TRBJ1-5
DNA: TGCGCCAGCAGCCCCCTGCTAGGCAATCAGCCCCAGCATTTT
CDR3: CASSPLLGNQPQHF

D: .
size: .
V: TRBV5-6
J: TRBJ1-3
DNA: TGTGCCAGCAGCTTGGATTGGGCGGAGGCGAGCTCTGGAAACACCATATATTTT
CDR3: CASSLDWAEASSGNTIYF

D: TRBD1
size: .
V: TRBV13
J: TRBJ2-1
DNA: TGTGCCAGCAGCTCACCGGGACAGGATTCCTACAATGAGCAGTTCTTC
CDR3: CASSSPGQDSYNEQFF

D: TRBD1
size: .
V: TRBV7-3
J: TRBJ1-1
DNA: TGTGCCAGCAGCATCGGGACAGGGGGCAAAGCTTTCTTT
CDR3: CASSIGTGGKAFF

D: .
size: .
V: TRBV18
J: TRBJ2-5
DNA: TGTGCCAGCTCACCACAGCTTACCACAGGACAGAGGGGGGGTCAAGAGACCCAGTACTTC
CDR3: CASSPQLTTGQRGGQETQYF

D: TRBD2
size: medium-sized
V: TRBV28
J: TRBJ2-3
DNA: TGTGCCAGCAGTTCATTAGCGGGGGAGACAGATACGCAGTATTTT
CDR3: CASSSLAGETDTQYF

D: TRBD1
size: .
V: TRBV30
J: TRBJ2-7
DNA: TGTGCCTGGAGTAGACAGGGATCTAACGAGCAGTACTTC
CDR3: CAWSRQGSNEQYF

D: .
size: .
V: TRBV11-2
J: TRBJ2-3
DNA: TGTGCCAGCAGCCCTCAGACTATTACGCAGTATTTT
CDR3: CASSPQTITQYF

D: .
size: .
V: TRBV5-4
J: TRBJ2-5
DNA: TGTGCCAGCAGCACGGGACACCAACAAGAGACCCAGTACTTC
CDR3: CASSTGHQQETQYF

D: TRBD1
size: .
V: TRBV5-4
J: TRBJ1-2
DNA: TGTGCCAGCAGCAAGGAAGCCTGGGACAGGGATGCCGGTGGCTACACCTTC
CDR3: CASSKEAWDRDAGGYTF

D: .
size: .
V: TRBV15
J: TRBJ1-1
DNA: TGTGCCACCAGCCCCAGAGCAGGTAACACTGAGGCTTTCTTT
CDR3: CATSPRAGNTEAFF

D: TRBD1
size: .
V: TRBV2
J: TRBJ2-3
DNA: TGTGCCAGCAGTTACGGACAGGCGACCACAGATACGCAGTATTTT
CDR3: CASSYGQATTDTQYF

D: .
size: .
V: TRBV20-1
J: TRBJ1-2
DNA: TGCAGTGCTAACTCCTTCCTCTACACCTTC
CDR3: CSANSFLYTF

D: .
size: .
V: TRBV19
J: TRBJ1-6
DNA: TGTGCCTCCGCCGAAGGTAGGGGTGGGAATTCACCCCTCCACTTT
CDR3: CASAEGRGGNSPLHF

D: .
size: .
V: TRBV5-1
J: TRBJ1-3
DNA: TGCGCCAGCAGCTTGGGTACATCTCGTGGAAACACCATATATTTT
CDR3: CASSLGTSRGNTIYF

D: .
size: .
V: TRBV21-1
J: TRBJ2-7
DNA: TGTGCCAGCAGCCCTGGGGGCACCTACGAGCAGTACTTC
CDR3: CASSPGGTYEQYF

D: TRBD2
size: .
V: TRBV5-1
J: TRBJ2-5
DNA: TGCGCCAGCAGCTTCACTAGCGGGGGGGCTCGGGAGACCCAGTACTTC
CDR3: CASSFTSGGARETQYF

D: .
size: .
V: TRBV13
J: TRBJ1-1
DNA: TGTGCCAGCAACCTTGGTCGGGGGAAAGCTTTCTTT
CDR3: CASNLGRGKAFF

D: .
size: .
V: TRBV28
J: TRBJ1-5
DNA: TGTGCCAGCAGAGGGTCGGTAGGGAGTCAGCCCCAGCATTTT
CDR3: CASRGSVGSQPQHF

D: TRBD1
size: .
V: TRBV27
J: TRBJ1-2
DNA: TGTGCCAGCAGTTCAGGGACAGGGGCTTCCTATGGCTACACCTTC
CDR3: CASSSGTGASYGYTF

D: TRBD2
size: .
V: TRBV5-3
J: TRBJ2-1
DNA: TGTGCCAGAAGCTTGGAGAGATATATTGGACTAGCGGCCTACAATGAGCAGTTCTTC
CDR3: CARSLERYIGLAAYNEQFF

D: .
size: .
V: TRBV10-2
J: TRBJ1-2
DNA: TGCGCCAGCAGTGACAGGGGCCGTTACACCTTC
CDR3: CASSDRGRYTF

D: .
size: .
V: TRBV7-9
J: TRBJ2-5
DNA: TGTGCCAGCAGCTTAGGGCAGCGTGAAGAGACCCAGTACTTC
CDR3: CASSLGQREETQYF

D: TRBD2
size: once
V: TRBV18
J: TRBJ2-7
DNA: TGTGCCAGCTCCGCGGGGGGCAGGGAGCAGTACTTC
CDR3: CASSAGGREQYF

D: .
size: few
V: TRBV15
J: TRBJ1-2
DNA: TGTGCCACCAGCAGAGATGCGGGCACAGGGAACGGCTACACCTTC
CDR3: CATSRDAGTGNGYTF

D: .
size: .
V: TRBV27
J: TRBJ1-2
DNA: TGTGCCAGCAGTTCTGGGGGGTATGGCTACACCTTC
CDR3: CASSSGGYGYTF

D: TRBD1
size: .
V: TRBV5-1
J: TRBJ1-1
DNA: TGCGCCAGCAGCTTGGGGGGTCATGAGACAGGGCGAAACACTGAAGCTTTCTTT
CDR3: CASSLGGHETGRNTEAFF

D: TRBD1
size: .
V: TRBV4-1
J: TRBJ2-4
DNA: TGCGCCAGCAGCCAAAAGTGGTTTGGACAGGCAGGTCACGCTGCCAAAAACATTCAGTACTTC
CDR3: CASSQKWFGQAGHAAKNIQYF

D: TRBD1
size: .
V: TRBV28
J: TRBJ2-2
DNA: TGTGCCAGCAGCGGGACAGGGTCCACCGGGGAGCTGTTTTTT
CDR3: CASSGTGSTGELFF

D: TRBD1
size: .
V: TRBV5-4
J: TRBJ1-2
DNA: TGTGCCAGCAGAATAACGGGGACAGGGGCTCATGGCTACACCTTC
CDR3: CASRITGTGAHGYTF